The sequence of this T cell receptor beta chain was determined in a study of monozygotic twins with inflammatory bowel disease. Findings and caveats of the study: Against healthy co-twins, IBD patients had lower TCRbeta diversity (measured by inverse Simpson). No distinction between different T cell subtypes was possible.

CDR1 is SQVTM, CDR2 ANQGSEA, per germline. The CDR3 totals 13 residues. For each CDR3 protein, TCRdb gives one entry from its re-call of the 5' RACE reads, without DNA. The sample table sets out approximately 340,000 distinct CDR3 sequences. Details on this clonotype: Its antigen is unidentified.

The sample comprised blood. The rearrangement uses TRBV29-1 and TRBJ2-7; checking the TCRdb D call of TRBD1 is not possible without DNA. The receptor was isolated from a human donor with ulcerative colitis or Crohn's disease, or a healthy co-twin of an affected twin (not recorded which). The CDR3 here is CSVVGADRYEQYF.